Listed below are T cell receptor beta chains from one sample, sequenced in a study of radiation and T cells in renal cell carcinoma. The method was immunoSEQ multiplex PCR; TCRdb's version includes in-frame clones alone and lacks a portion of them. The sample gives around 100,000 clones, approximately 80% of which show up once; approximately 7.3% is in the top ten. The starting material was blood, obtained from a patient whose treatment included radiotherapy and nephrectomy. These receptors were taken from a man in his 60s with renal cell carcinoma. CDR3s include the opening cysteine and the closing phenylalanine or tryptophan. The D gene is left open where the match is weak. Clone size is shown for a subset of rows, as once, few, many or a class of expanded clone.

TRBJ2-5 | TRBV18 | TRBD1 | . | TGTGCCAGCTCACCGGACAGGGGGCAGCGAGAGACCCAGTACTTC | CASSPDRGQRETQYF
TRBJ1-4 | TRBV19 | . | . | TGTGCCAGTAGTGCGGGAGCTAATGAAAAACTGTTTTTT | CASSAGANEKLFF
TRBJ2-7 | TRBV11-2 | TRBD2 | few | TGTGCCAGCAGCACGGGACTAGCGGGAACCTACGAGCAGTACTTC | CASSTGLAGTYEQYF
TRBJ1-5 | TRBV19 | TRBD1 | few | TGTGCCAGTAGTTCTACAGGGGGCGAAAAGCCCCAGCATTTT | CASSSTGGEKPQHF
TRBJ2-4 | TRBV18 | . | . | TGTGCCAGCTCACCGGGCGGTGAAGGGAACATTCAGTACTTC | CASSPGGEGNIQYF
TRBJ2-1 | TRBV9 | . | . | TGTGCCAGCAGCGTATCGGGGAACAATGAGCAGTTCTTC | CASSVSGNNEQFF
TRBJ2-7 | TRBV28 | . | . | TGTGCCAGCAGTTCCGGGCCCTACGAGCAGTACTTC | CASSSGPYEQYF
TRBJ2-3 | TRBV29-1 | TRBD2 | . | TGCAGCGTTGAAGGTCCTCTAGCGGGAAGGGATACGCAGTATTTT | CSVEGPLAGRDTQYF
TRBJ2-2 | TRBV6-5 | TRBD2 | . | TGTGCCAGCAGGGCTAGCGGCACGAACACCGGGGAGCTGTTTTTT | CASRASGTNTGELFF
TRBJ2-1 | TRBV10-3 | . | . | TGTGCCATCACTCGGCCTGACAATGAGCAGTTCTTC | CAITRPDNEQFF
TRBJ2-1 | TRBV7-6 | TRBD2 | once | TGTGCCAGCAGCTTAGAACCAGCGGGAGTCTACAATGAGCAGTTCTTC | CASSLEPAGVYNEQFF
TRBJ2-3 | TRBV19 | . | . | TGTGCCAGCTCTTTCCCCGGGGTCTCGGGAGATACGCAGTATTTT | CASSFPGVSGDTQYF
TRBJ1-4 | TRBV10-3 | . | . | TGTGCCATCAGTGAGTCGGGGGGATATCTGTTTTTT | CAISESGGYLFF
TRBJ1-4 | TRBV27 | . | . | TGTGCCAGCAGTTTTCCGGGACGGATAAATGAAAAACTGTTTTTT | CASSFPGRINEKLFF
TRBJ2-7 | TRBV6-5 | TRBD2 | . | TGTGCCAGCAGTTACCAGACCGGGACTAGCCGCTACGAGCAGTACTTC | CASSYQTGTSRYEQYF
TRBJ1-6 | TRBV9 | . | . | TGTGCCAGCGGAGGGGCTTCCTATAATTCACCCCTCCACTTT | CASGGASYNSPLHF
TRBJ1-5 | TRBV19 | . | few | TGTGCCAGTACCCTTTTGGGCGCACAGCCCCAGCATTTT | CASTLLGAQPQHF
TRBJ2-1 | TRBV19 | TRBD2 | few | TGTGCCAGTAGTATAAGGGGACTAGCATACAATGAGCAGTTCTTC | CASSIRGLAYNEQFF
TRBJ2-7 | TRBV6-5 | TRBD1 | few | TGTGCCAGCAGGCCTCAGGGGGCCAGGTTGGACGAGCAGTACTTC | CASRPQGARLDEQYF
TRBJ1-2 | TRBV9 | . | . | TGTGCCAGCAGCCCGAGCCCAGGGGAATTCGGCTACACCTTC | CASSPSPGEFGYTF
TRBJ2-7 | TRBV16 | . | many | TGTGCCAGCAGCCCCAGCACCGCTTACGAGCAGTACTTC | CASSPSTAYEQYF
TRBJ2-1 | TRBV19 | TRBD2 | . | TGTGCCAGTAGTAACCTAGCGGGAAGGGTCGGTGAGCAGTTCTTC | CASSNLAGRVGEQFF
TRBJ2-7 | TRBV9 | . | . | TGTGCCAGCAGCGGAGGGCAGGGGGGCCCCTACGAGCAGTACTTC | CASSGGQGGPYEQYF
TRBJ2-1 | TRBV5-1 | TRBD2 | . | TGCGCCAGCAGCTTCGCAGCGGGAGGAACAGCTAATGAGCAGTTCTTC | CASSFAAGGTANEQFF
TRBJ2-5 | TRBV5-1 | . | . | TGCGCCAGCAGCGAAGATGGAGGACAGCAGCAAGAGACCCAGTACTTC | CASSEDGGQQQETQYF
TRBJ2-7 | TRBV7-9 | . | . | TGTGCCAGCAGACACAACGGTAGGTTTGCGGGAATCTACGAGCAGTACTTC | CASRHNGRFAGIYEQYF
TRBJ2-7 | TRBV28 | . | . | TGTGCCAGCAGTTTGCGGGACCGGACCTACGAGCAGTACTTC | CASSLRDRTYEQYF
TRBJ2-3 | TRBV5-4 | . | few | TGTGCCAGCAGCTTGACCGGGATTACAGATACGCAGTATTTT | CASSLTGITDTQYF
TRBJ2-3 | TRBV5-4 | . | . | TGTGCCAGCATGTTAACTAGCACAGATACGCAGTATTTT | CASMLTSTDTQYF
TRBJ1-5 | TRBV4-2 | . | . | TGTGCCAGCAGCCATGACAGAGGAAATCAGCCCCAGCATTTT | CASSHDRGNQPQHF
TRBJ2-3 | TRBV6-4 | TRBD2 | . | TGTGCCAGCAGTGACTCGGGCGGGAGAAGCCCAGATACGCAGTATTTT | CASSDSGGRSPDTQYF
TRBJ2-1 | TRBV10-2 | TRBD2 | . | TGCGCCAGCAGGGAGACTAGCGGGAGGAACTACAATGAGCAGTTCTTC | CASRETSGRNYNEQFF
TRBJ1-1 | TRBV5-1 | . | . | TGCGCCAGCAGCTTTGAACAGTCTAACACTGAAGCTTTCTTT | CASSFEQSNTEAFF
TRBJ2-5 | TRBV7-6 | TRBD1 | once | TGTGCCAGCAGCTTAGGCACAGGGGGCGACGAGACCCAGTACTTC | CASSLGTGGDETQYF
TRBJ2-1 | TRBV19 | . | few | TGTGCCAGTAGCAAAAACTACAATGAGCAGTTCTTC | CASSKNYNEQFF
TRBJ2-1 | TRBV14 | . | . | TGTGCCAGCAGCCAAGGACCCTCTCGGGGGTTATACAATGAGCAGTTCTTC | CASSQGPSRGLYNEQFF
TRBJ1-2 | TRBV5-4 | . | few | TGTGCCAGCAGCTTAAACTCCAGGAGCGACTATGGCTACACCTTC | CASSLNSRSDYGYTF
TRBJ2-7 | TRBV12-2 | . | . | TGTGCAAGTCGCTTACAGGAAGCGGAAAAACTCTCCTACGAGCAGTACTTC | CASRLQEAEKLSYEQYF
TRBJ1-4 | TRBV5-5 | . | . | TGTGCCAGCAGCTTTTCACCGGGAACGACGGGTGAAAAACTGTTTTTT | CASSFSPGTTGEKLFF
TRBJ2-5 | TRBV5-1 | TRBD2 | . | TGCGCCAGCAGCCCACTCCAGGGACTAGCGGGAGAGACCCAGTACTTC | CASSPLQGLAGETQYF
TRBJ1-5 | TRBV4-1 | . | . | TGCGCCAGCAGCCAACAGACAGGCCGGCAGCCCCAGCATTTT | CASSQQTGRQPQHF